Below, 28 T cell receptor beta chains from the same sample are listed, as sequenced in a study of blood T cell repertoires in COVID-19. Assay used: immunoSEQ multiplex PCR; TCRdb lists only in-frame clones, some missing. The table lists approximately 260,000 clones, approximately 85% of them singletons, with roughly 9.6% in the top ten. Input material: peripheral blood. Receptors originate from a woman in her 70s with acute or convalescent COVID-19.

The chain recombines TRBV2 with TRBJ1-6, with D unresolved. CDR1 and CDR2 from the germline V gene are SNHLY and FYNNEI. The V gene lost 1 base and the J gene lost 11 bases, with 9 bases spanning the gap. The length of the CDR3 is 13 residues. CDR3 protein: CASSEEARTPLHF. In DNA, the CDR3 is TGTGCCAGCAGTGAAGAGGCGAGGACACCCCTCCACTTT.

The genes are TRBV30 and TRBJ1-2, with D tentatively TRBD1 (6 bases). The germline CDR1 and CDR2 sequences are GTSNPN and SVGIG (reference sequence). V lost 7 bases and J 2 bases, leaving 11 bases between the germline ends. This CDR3 is 12 amino acids long. CDR3 sequence reads: CASDSANYGYTF. CDR3 coding DNA: TGTGCCTCGGACAGCGCAAACTATGGCTACACCTTC. The variable domain in full, with the rest retrieved from reference TRBV30 and TRBJ1-2, is SQTIHQWPATLVQPVGSPLSLECTVEGTSNPNLYWYRQAAGRGLQLLFYSVGIGQISSEVPQNLSASRPQDRQFILSSKKLLLSDSGFYLCASDSANYGYTFGSGTRLTVV.

The sample holds a few counts of this clone. The V and J genes are TRBV7-8 and TRBJ2-7; D is perhaps TRBD2 (5 bases). The V gene's germline CDR1 is SGHVS and CDR2 FQNEAQ. This CDR3 spans 13 amino acids. The V gene lost 5 bases and the J gene lost 5 bases, with 13 bases spanning the gap. The CDR3 bases are TGTGCCAGCAGCGGGCGGGTAGCCAACGAGCAGTACTTC. It encodes CASSGRVANEQYF.

V gene TRBV18 combines with J gene TRBJ2-7; 11 positions match TRBD1. Unmatched junction bases numbered 11, after V lost 2 bases and J lost 5 bases. The germline gives CDR1 KGHSH, CDR2 LQKENI. This CDR3 contains 17 residues. CDR3 nucleotide sequence: TGTGCCAGCTCACCAAGATCGGTCGGACAGGGGGCCCACGAGCAGTACTTC. The encoded protein is CASSPRSVGQGAHEQYF.

DNA of the CDR3: TGTGCCAGCAGCCGGGACAGGGGAGGCGAGCAGTACTTC. The encoded protein is CASSRDRGGEQYF. The genes are TRBV2 and TRBJ2-7, with 10 bases identical to TRBD1. V trimming: 6 bases; J trimming: 6 bases; junction bases outside the gene matches: 5. Germline-derived CDR1 and CDR2 are SNHLY and FYNNEI. The CDR3 sequence is 13 residues long.

The genes are TRBV5-4 and TRBJ2-1; 9 bases are shared with TRBD1. This CDR3 has 17 residues. Trimming removed 4 bases from V and 4 bases from J; junction bases left unmatched: 12. Germline CDR1 SGHNT, CDR2 YYREEE (reference sequence). The CDR3 coding sequence is TGTGCCAGCAGCCGTGGACAGGGGAGGCCCTTATACAATGAGCAGTTCTTC. Residues: CASSRGQGRPLYNEQFF. The full variable domain, with the rest looked up from reference TRBV5-4 and TRBJ2-1, is ETGVTQSPTHLIKTRGQQVTLRCSSQSGHNTVSWYQQALGQGPQFIFQYYREEENGRGNFPPRFSGLQFPNYSSELNVNALELDDSALYLCASSRGQGRPLYNEQFFGPGTRLTVL.

The chain carries TRBV6-6 and TRBJ1-2; 8 bases match TRBD1. There are 12 residues in the CDR3. J was trimmed by 10 bases and V by 6 bases; bases with no gene match: 7. From germline, CDR1 is MNHNY and CDR2 SVGAGI (reference sequence). This CDR3 is CASRPDRADYTF. As DNA, the CDR3 is TGTGCCAGCAGGCCGGACAGGGCTGACTACACCTTC.

The chain is built from TRBV10-2 and TRBJ1-2, with 7 positions matching TRBD1. Germline V gene data show CDR1 as WSHSY and CDR2 as SAAADI. The CDR3 has 12 residues. The V segment lost 8 bases and the J segment 7 bases; nucleotides outside the gene matches: 7. The CDR3 loop reads CASGDRATGYTF. CDR3 nucleotides: TGCGCCAGCGGCGACAGGGCGACTGGCTACACCTTC.

The chain couples TRBV25-1 to TRBJ2-7; D might be TRBD1 (6 bases). Germline V gene lookup returns CDR1 MGHDK and CDR2 SYGVNS. V was pared by 4 bases and J by 12 bases, with 19 bases between. The CDR3 consists of 13 residues. CDR3 region: CASSVDGKTGLYF. DNA for the CDR3: TGTGCCAGCAGTGTGGATGGCAAAACAGGGCTGTACTTC.

The chain is built from TRBV6-5 and TRBJ1-2; weak D call: TRBD1 (5 bases). The CDR3 is made up of 14 amino acids. Trimming pared 0 bases from V and 4 bases from J, leaving 9 bases between. Germline-derived CDR1 and CDR2 are MNHEY and SVGAGI. In DNA, the CDR3 is TGTGCCAGCAGTTACTCCGGGGGGACCTATGGCTACACCTTC. It translates to CASSYSGGTYGYTF.

This chain joins TRBV4-1 and TRBJ1-2; 8 bases map to TRBD1. CDR3 length: 14 amino acids. The ends lost 3 bases at V and 5 bases at J; junction bases unmatched: 5. Looked up from germline, CDR1 is MGHRA and CDR2 is YSYEKL. This CDR3 reads CASSQTGAGYGYTF. CDR3 DNA sequence: TGCGCCAGCAGCCAGACAGGGGCGGGGTATGGCTACACCTTC.

About this clone itself: In the same sample, other DNA sequences code for this CDR3. The V and J genes are TRBV9 and TRBJ1-6; TRBD1 matches 8 bases. The germline V gene encodes CDR1 SGDLS and CDR2 YYNGEE. V was pared by 3 bases and J by 6 bases, with 2 bases of the junction left unmatched. The CDR3 extends over 14 amino acids. The CDR3 sequence is CASSAQGGNSPLHF. In DNA, the CDR3 is TGTGCCAGCAGCGCACAGGGGGGTAATTCACCCCTCCACTTT.

This chain links TRBV6-2 or TRBV6-3 with TRBJ2-2; 10 nucleotides match TRBD2. Germline V gene sequence: CDR1 MNHEY, CDR2 SVGEGT. The CDR3 is 17 amino acids. Trimming cost V 5 bases and J 0 bases; bases outside gene matches: 6. This CDR3 reads CASSILAGITNTGELFF. CDR3 in DNA: TGTGCCAGCAGTATACTAGCGGGGATTACGAACACCGGGGAGCTGTTTTTT.

The V and J genes are TRBV5-4 and TRBJ2-3; TRBD2 might be the D (5 bases). Between the trimmed V and J ends, which lost 7 bases and 0 bases, there was a span of 15 bases. Per the germline V gene, CDR1 is SGHNT and CDR2 is YYREEE (reference sequence). This CDR3 has 15 amino acids. As DNA, the CDR3 is TGTGCCAGCCACCACTCAGCGGAGAGCACAGATACGCAGTATTTT. As protein: CASHHSAESTDTQYF. Drawing the rest from reference TRBV5-4 and TRBJ2-3, the complete variable domain is ETGVTQSPTHLIKTRGQQVTLRCSSQSGHNTVSWYQQALGQGPQFIFQYYREEENGRGNFPPRFSGLQFPNYSSELNVNALELDDSALYLCASHHSAESTDTQYFGPGTRLTVL.

The V call is TRBV5-1, the J call TRBJ1-1; tentatively, D is TRBD1 (6 bases). Looked up from germline, CDR1 is SGHRS and CDR2 is YFSETQ. The germline V and J ends were trimmed by 0 bases and 6 bases, with 9 bases remaining between them. The CDR3 sequence is 13 residues long. CDR3 nucleotide sequence: TGCGCCAGCAGCTTGGGGGGGCCACCTGAAGCTTTCTTT. Its protein is CASSLGGPPEAFF.

CDR3 sequence: CASRQGAVYEQYF. CDR3 DNA sequence: TGTGCCAGCAGACAGGGGGCAGTTTACGAGCAGTACTTC. The chain recombines TRBV25-1 with TRBJ2-7; 9 bases map to TRBD1. Germline V CDR1 and CDR2: MGHDK, SYGVNS. Trimming removed 6 bases from V and 4 bases from J; junction bases left unmatched: 4. The CDR3 contains 13 residues.

This chain connects TRBV3-1 (or the pseudogene TRBV3-2) to TRBJ2-3, with 9 positions matching TRBD2. The CDR3 consists of 17 residues. Germline values: CDR1 LGHDT, CDR2 YNNKEL (reference sequence). V trimming: 1 base; J trimming: 3 bases; junction bases outside the gene matches: 8. CDR3 protein: CASSQGGGGARTDTQYF. DNA of the CDR3: TGTGCCAGCAGCCAAGGGGGCGGGGGGGCACGGACAGATACGCAGTATTTT.

This clone turned up a few times. Other DNA variants within this sample encode the same CDR3. This chain connects TRBV5-8 to TRBJ2-1; 13 bases line up with TRBD2. Per the germline V gene, CDR1 is SGHTS and CDR2 is YDEGEE. This CDR3 is 16 amino acids long. The trim removed 3 bases at V and 4 bases at J, leaving 4 bases unmatched. The DNA of the CDR3 is TGTGCCAGCAGCTCCAGACTAGCGGGGGGATACAATGAGCAGTTCTTC. It codes for CASSSRLAGGYNEQFF.

V and J are TRBV5-4 and TRBJ2-7; D remains ambiguous. The germline V and J ends were trimmed by 1 base and 0 bases, with 5 bases remaining between them. This CDR3 region has 13 residues. Germline values: CDR1 SGHNT, CDR2 YYREEE (reference sequence). Written as DNA, the CDR3 is TGTGCCAGCAGCTTGTGGAGCTCCTACGAGCAGTACTTC. Translated: CASSLWSSYEQYF.

In this sample, this clone turned up a few times. CDR3 bases: TGTGCCAGCAGTTTACGGGGGGCCAGGGGCTACACCTTC. It specifies CASSLRGARGYTF. This chain uses TRBV27 with TRBJ1-2, with D possibly matching TRBD1 (6 bases). The CDR3 covers 13 residues. Trimming took 2 bases from V and 8 from J, leaving 12 bases between them. The V gene's germline CDR1 is MNHEY and CDR2 SMNVEV (reference sequence).

The genes are TRBV4-1 and TRBJ2-2, with unresolved D. This CDR3 has 15 amino acids. CDR1 MGHRA and CDR2 YSYEKL come from the germline V gene. V gave up 0 bases and J gave up 1 base, with 6 bases separating them. The CDR3 DNA follows: TGCGCCAGCAGCCAAGAGGTACTGAACACCGGGGAGCTGTTTTTT. This sequence encodes CASSQEVLNTGELFF.

This clone appeared a few times. The chain carries TRBV5-8 and TRBJ1-4, with 7 bases matching TRBD1. The CDR3 has 17 residues. The trim removed 4 bases at V and 2 bases at J, leaving 11 bases unmatched. Germline V gene lookup returns CDR1 SGHTS and CDR2 YDEGEE. CDR3 DNA: TGTGCCAGCAGCCTTCGACAGGGAAGATCGACTAATGAAAAACTGTTTTTT. Translating it yields CASSLRQGRSTNEKLFF.

The CDR3 DNA reads as TGTGCCAGCAGCTTAAACGGGGGGGGCCCAGATACGCAGTATTTT. It is translated as CASSLNGGGPDTQYF. This chain connects TRBV7-8 to TRBJ2-3; TRBD2 agrees at 8 bases. The germline gives CDR1 SGHVS, CDR2 FQNEAQ. V gave up 2 bases and J gave up 4 bases; unmatched junction bases: 5. The CDR3 loop spans 15 amino acids.

The chain is built from TRBV7-9 and TRBJ1-6; D not certain. The germline gives CDR1 SEHNR, CDR2 FQNEAQ (reference sequence). The CDR3 extends over 14 amino acids. The V end lost 5 bases, the J end lost 7 bases, and 12 bases lay between the germline ends. The CDR3 is CASSGRQGNSPLHF. The CDR3 bases are TGTGCCAGCAGCGGCCGACAAGGAAATTCACCCCTCCACTTT.

The rearrangement joins TRBV18 to TRBJ2-3; no reliable D call. Germline assignment: CDR1 KGHSH and CDR2 LQKENI. V was trimmed by 4 bases and J by 1 base, leaving 9 bases between them. The CDR3 is 14 residues long. The CDR3 sequence is CASSLTQGTDTQYF. DNA of the CDR3: TGTGCCAGCTCACTCACGCAGGGCACAGATACGCAGTATTTT.

The chain carries TRBV3-1 (or the pseudogene TRBV3-2) and TRBJ1-1, with a tentative D call TRBD1 (6 bases). In germline, CDR1 is LGHDT, CDR2 YNNKEL (reference sequence). The V end was cut by 1 base, the J end by 7 bases, with 13 bases between. This CDR3 has 14 residues. CDR3 loop: CASSQAGGQLEAFF. DNA of the CDR3: TGTGCCAGCAGCCAAGCGGGGGGCCAGCTTGAAGCTTTCTTT.

The chain links TRBV11-2 to TRBJ1-1; no definite D call. The CDR3 covers 13 residues. The V gene lost 4 bases and the J gene lost 5 bases, with 11 bases spanning the gap. The germline gives CDR1 SGHAT, CDR2 FQNNGV. In nucleotides, the CDR3 is TGTGCCAGCAGCTCCCGAGTTGTGACTGAAGCTTTCTTT. Amino acids: CASSSRVVTEAFF.

This sequence joins TRBV5-4 and TRBJ1-1; D gene ambiguous. From germline, CDR1 is SGHNT and CDR2 YYREEE (reference sequence). This CDR3 region has 14 residues. V lost 3 bases to trimming and J lost 0 bases, with 9 bases between them. DNA of the CDR3: TGTGCCAGCAGCTACATTGATCTGAACACTGAAGCTTTCTTT. Its translation is CASSYIDLNTEAFF. Full variable domain (outside the CDR3, taken from reference TRBV5-4 and TRBJ1-1): ETGVTQSPTHLIKTRGQQVTLRCSSQSGHNTVSWYQQALGQGPQFIFQYYREEENGRGNFPPRFSGLQFPNYSSELNVNALELDDSALYLCASSYIDLNTEAFFGQGTRLTVV.